This entry lists 6 T cell receptor beta chains sequenced from one sample in a study of PD-L1 blockade in urothelial cancer. TCRdb's copy holds only in-frame clones and misses some; the assay was immunoSEQ multiplex PCR. The table has 53,000 or so clones, 88% seen once; the top ten hold roughly 2.5%. Time point described: peripheral blood 6 weeks after treatment start. Sequences were derived from PBMCs, sampled around atezolizumab (anti-PD-L1) treatment. The receptors stem from a man in his 60s with urothelial cancer.

V and J are TRBV9 and TRBJ1-5, with 7 bases lining up with TRBD1. The CDR3 sequence is 16 residues long. In germline, CDR1 is SGDLS, CDR2 YYNGEE. Trimming removed 4 bases from V and 0 bases from J; junction bases left unmatched: 7. CDR3: CASSTGTDYSNQPQHF. Written as DNA, the CDR3 is TGTGCCAGCAGCACCGGGACAGATTATAGCAATCAGCCCCAGCATTTT.

The V and J genes are TRBV6-6 and TRBJ2-7, with a weak D call TRBD2 (5 bases). Germline CDR1 is MNHNY and CDR2 is SVGAGI (reference sequence). Trimming took off 0 bases at V and 5 bases at J, with 8 bases between the two ends. CDR3 length: 13 amino acids. CDR3 protein: CASSYSGSNEQYF. CDR3 nucleotides: TGTGCCAGCAGTTACTCGGGGAGTAACGAGCAGTACTTC.

The chain couples TRBV19 to TRBJ2-1; 10 bases align to TRBD2. Trimming cost V 6 bases and J 9 bases; bases outside gene matches: 17. CDR1 and CDR2 from the germline V gene are LNHDA and SQIVND (reference sequence). This CDR3 comprises 17 residues. The DNA of the CDR3 is TGTGCCAGTAGCCCCGGGGGGAGCGGGGGGGCCCTTTTTGAGCAGTTCTTC. It is translated as CASSPGGSGGALFEQFF.

This chain uses TRBV28 with TRBJ2-3; weak D call: TRBD2 (6 bases). CDR1 MDHEN and CDR2 SYDVKM come from the germline V gene. The CDR3 runs to 11 residues. Between the trimmed V and J ends, which lost 2 bases and 11 bases, there was a span of 8 bases. Here the CDR3 reads CASSLQGLQYF. CDR3 bases: TGTGCCAGCAGTTTACAGGGACTGCAGTATTTT.

The rearrangement joins TRBV7-2 to TRBJ1-5; possible D gene TRBD1, 6 bases. The ends were cut back, 5 bases at V and 7 bases at J, with 15 bases in the middle. The CDR3 length is 14 residues. Germline CDR1 and CDR2: SGHTA and FQGNSA. CDR3 protein: CASSLSGVSQPQHF. In nucleotides, the CDR3 is TGTGCCAGCAGCCTTTCAGGGGTCTCACAGCCCCAGCATTTT. Drawing the rest from reference TRBV7-2 and TRBJ1-5, the complete variable domain is GAGVSQSPSNKVTEKGKDVELRCDPISGHTALYWYRQSLGQGLEFLIYFQGNSAPDKSGLPSDRFSAERTGGSVSTLTIQRTQQEDSAVYLCASSLSGVSQPQHFGDGTRLSIL.

This clone appeared once. The chain carries TRBV7-6 and TRBJ2-1; 9 positions agree with TRBD1. The CDR3 totals 14 residues. Germline CDR1 reads SGHVS; CDR2 reads FNYEAQ. Trimming cost V 5 bases and J 6 bases; bases outside gene matches: 5. Here the CDR3 reads CASSRDRVSNEQFF. The DNA for the CDR3 is TGTGCCAGCAGCCGGGACAGGGTCAGCAATGAGCAGTTCTTC.